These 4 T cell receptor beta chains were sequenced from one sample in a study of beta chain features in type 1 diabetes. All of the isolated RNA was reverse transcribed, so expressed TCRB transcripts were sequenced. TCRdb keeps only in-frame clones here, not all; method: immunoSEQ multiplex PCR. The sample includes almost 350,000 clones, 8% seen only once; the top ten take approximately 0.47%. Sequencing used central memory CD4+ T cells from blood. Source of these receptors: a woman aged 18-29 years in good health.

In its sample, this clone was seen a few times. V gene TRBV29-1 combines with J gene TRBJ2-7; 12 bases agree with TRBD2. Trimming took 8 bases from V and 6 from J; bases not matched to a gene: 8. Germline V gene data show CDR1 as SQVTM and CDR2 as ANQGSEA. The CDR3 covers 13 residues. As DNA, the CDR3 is TGCAGCACCGACCGGGGACTAGCGGGCGAGCAGTACTTC. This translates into CSTDRGLAGEQYF.

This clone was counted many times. CDR3 sequence reads: CASFTQTGTQFF. CDR3 sequence (DNA): TGTGCCAGTTTTACCCAAACCGGGACTCAGTTCTTC. The chain joins TRBV28 to TRBJ2-1; weak D call: TRBD2 (6 bases). The ends were cut back, 9 bases at V and 13 bases at J, with 19 bases in the middle. The length of the CDR3 is 12 residues. Germline-derived CDR1 and CDR2 are MDHEN and SYDVKM.

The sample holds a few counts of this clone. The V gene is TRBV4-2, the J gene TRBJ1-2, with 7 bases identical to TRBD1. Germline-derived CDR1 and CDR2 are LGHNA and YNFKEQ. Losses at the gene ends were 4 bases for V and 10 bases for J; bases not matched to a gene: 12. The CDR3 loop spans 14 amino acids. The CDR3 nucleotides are TGTGCCAGCAGCCCGGAATTCAGACAGGGTGACTACACCTTC. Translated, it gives CASSPEFRQGDYTF.

CDR3 DNA: TGTGCCAGCAGTGAAGAATCCGGGAGGACCAATGAGCAGTTCTTC. This encodes CASSEESGRTNEQFF. The chain carries TRBV6-1 and TRBJ2-1, with 7 bases aligning to TRBD2. J gave up 6 bases and V 1 base, and 6 bases lay outside the gene matches. Germline lookup yields CDR1 MNHNS and CDR2 SASEGT. The CDR3 consists of 15 residues.